This entry lists 13 T cell receptor beta chains sequenced from one sample in a study of T-cell memory formation after mild COVID-19. TCRdb fed the 5' RACE reads into MiXCR, producing one record per CDR3 protein. The sample records around 450,000 distinct CDR3 sequences, around 19% being singletons. Sequencing used PBMCs or a T cell subset sorted from them (not recorded which). These receptors originate from an adult woman who had mild COVID-19 (a few samples of this study predate the infection). Cell type and time point are not known.

This chain uses TRBV5-1 with TRBJ2-2; 7 bases match TRBD1. V gave up 2 bases and J gave up 3 bases; unmatched junction bases: 13. This CDR3 region has 18 residues. Germline CDR1 SGHRS, CDR2 YFSETQ. This chain's CDR3 is CASSFHEGARQDTGELFF. The DNA for the CDR3 is TGCGCCAGCAGCTTTCATGAGGGGGCGAGGCAGGACACCGGGGAGCTGTTTTTT.

Only a few counts were recorded for this clonotype. The chain uses TRBV24-1 and TRBJ2-1; 7 bases align to TRBD1. The CDR3 is 12 amino acids. J gave up 6 bases and V 9 bases, and 4 bases lay outside the gene matches. Germline CDR1 and CDR2: KGHDR and SFDVKD. DNA for the CDR3: TGTGCCACCGGACAGGTTTCCAATGAGCAGTTCTTC. This gives the protein CATGQVSNEQFF.

The CDR3 spells CASSQDTRYYGYTF. In DNA, the CDR3 is TGCGCCAGCAGCCAAGATACCCGATACTATGGCTACACCTTC. The rearrangement links TRBV4-1 to TRBJ1-2; D ambiguous. Trimming removed 0 bases at V and 3 bases at J, with 8 bases between. CDR1 is MGHRA, CDR2 YSYEKL, per germline. The CDR3 runs 14 residues.

This sequence joins TRBV7-2 and TRBJ2-1, with TRBD2 matching over 7 bases. Looked up from germline, CDR1 is SGHTA and CDR2 is FQGNSA. V gave up 0 bases and J gave up 4 bases; unmatched junction bases: 6. CDR3 length: 16 residues. The CDR3 region has the DNA TGTGCCAGCAGCTTAGCGGGAGGGACTCAGTACAATGAGCAGTTCTTC. Translation: CASSLAGGTQYNEQFF.

This clonotype was picked up a small number of times. The chain recombines TRBV6-4 with TRBJ2-1, with a possible D match to TRBD2 (6 bases). Germline CDR1 MRHNA, CDR2 SNTAGT. CDR3 length: 15 residues. V gave up 6 bases and J gave up 4 bases, with 16 bases separating them. The CDR3 protein is CASSRYGGFYNEQFF. For the CDR3, the DNA is TGTGCCAGCAGCCGCTACGGGGGTTTTTACAATGAGCAGTTCTTC.

J is TRBJ2-4 and V is TRBV15; D gene ambiguous. Germline V gene lookup returns CDR1 LNHNV and CDR2 YYDKDF (reference sequence). Deletions cut 0 bases from V and 0 bases from J, with 12 bases between. The CDR3 covers 17 residues. In DNA, the CDR3 is TGTGCCACCAGCAGAGAGAAAACAGATTTAGCCAAAAACATTCAGTACTTC. It encodes CATSREKTDLAKNIQYF.

This clonotype was seen only a few times. The chain has TRBV15 and TRBJ2-1, with 10 bases that match TRBD2. The CDR3 consists of 19 residues. V trimming: 0 bases; J trimming: 3 bases; junction bases outside the gene matches: 11. Germline V lookup: CDR1 LNHNV, CDR2 YYDKDF (reference sequence). The CDR3 spells CATSRDSGLATVSYNEQFF. The DNA of the CDR3 is TGTGCCACCAGCAGAGACTCGGGACTAGCGACGGTAAGCTACAATGAGCAGTTCTTC.

This clonotype was observed a handful of times. The chain employs TRBV12-3 or TRBV12-4 and TRBJ1-1; TRBD1 aligns across 8 bases. The CDR3 contains 14 residues. J lost 4 bases, V lost 5 bases, and 6 bases had no gene match. The CDR3 region is CASSGTGGGTEAFF. The CDR3 region has the DNA TGTGCCAGCAGTGGGACAGGTGGAGGCACTGAAGCTTTCTTT.

This clonotype was seen more than once but under ten times. The V call is TRBV4-2, the J call TRBJ2-6; perhaps TRBD2 as D (6 bases). CDR1 is LGHNA and CDR2 is YNFKEQ in the germline V gene. V lost 7 bases and J 0 bases, leaving 19 bases between the germline ends. The CDR3 covers 18 residues. For the CDR3, the DNA is TGTGCCAGCAAAGATGGGGGAGGCCAAGTCTCTGGGGCCAACGTCCTGACTTTC. It specifies CASKDGGGQVSGANVLTF.

The chain joins TRBV7-2 to TRBJ2-7, with D uncertain. Deletions cut 5 bases from V and 0 bases from J, with 11 bases between. This CDR3 contains 14 residues. CDR1 SGHTA and CDR2 FQGNSA come from the germline V gene. DNA for the CDR3: TGTGCCAGCAGCAGAACACCGAGCTCCTACGAGCAGTACTTC. Its translation is CASSRTPSSYEQYF.

The chain joins TRBV12-3 or TRBV12-4 to TRBJ1-2; a possible D gene is TRBD1 (5 bases). The CDR3 sequence is 14 residues long. Trimming removed 6 bases from V and 4 bases from J, with 15 bases in between. The CDR3, as DNA: TGTGCCAGCAGCTCCTCACCAGGGAGCTATGGCTACACCTTC. Its protein product is CASSSSPGSYGYTF.

This clonotype was counted a few times. V usage is TRBV7-3 and J usage is TRBJ1-1; 8 positions agree with TRBD1. The CDR3 is 13 amino acids. Germline V lookup: CDR1 SGHTA, CDR2 FQGTGA. Trimming cost V 5 bases and J 11 bases; bases outside gene matches: 10. The CDR3 region has the DNA TGTGCCAGCAGCCCGGGGACAGGAGAAGGGGCTTTCTTT. It encodes CASSPGTGEGAFF.

The chain joins TRBV12-3 or TRBV12-4 to TRBJ2-3, with 9 bases fitting TRBD2. The CDR3 covers 17 residues. Losses at the gene ends were 3 bases for V and 4 bases for J; bases not matched to a gene: 11. As DNA, the CDR3 is TGTGCCAGCAGTTTTAAGGGCAGGGGACTAGCTCCAGATACGCAGTATTTT. Translation gives CASSFKGRGLAPDTQYF.